This T cell receptor (beta chain) was profiled in a study of blood T cells in healthy people across ages. A second PCR, run for about 7 to 11 cycles, used a sample-barcoded 5' primer plus a J-beta primer mix. TCRdb independently ran MiXCR on the 5' RACE reads; one entry per CDR3 protein. The profile shows about 670,000 distinct CDR3 sequences, roughly half of them singletons. The V gene lost 1 base and the J gene lost 0 bases, with 11 bases spanning the gap. The CDR3 consists of 16 residues. Germline loops: CDR1 SGHTA, CDR2 FQGTGA. Points from the study as a whole: Diversity was higher, and naive CD4+ cells more numerous, in long-lived donors than in aged donors. Changes in expanded clonotypes were possibly confounded, as the CMV status of donors was unknown.

This clonotype was picked up a small number of times. As yet, its antigen is unknown. Sequenced sample: blood. This sequence originates from a woman older than 75 in good health. The rearrangement uses TRBV7-3 and TRBJ2-3, with D possibly being TRBD2 (6 bases). For the CDR3, the DNA is TGTGCCAGCAGCTTAATTGCGGGAACTAGCACAGATACGCAGTATTTT. Translating it yields CASSLIAGTSTDTQYF.